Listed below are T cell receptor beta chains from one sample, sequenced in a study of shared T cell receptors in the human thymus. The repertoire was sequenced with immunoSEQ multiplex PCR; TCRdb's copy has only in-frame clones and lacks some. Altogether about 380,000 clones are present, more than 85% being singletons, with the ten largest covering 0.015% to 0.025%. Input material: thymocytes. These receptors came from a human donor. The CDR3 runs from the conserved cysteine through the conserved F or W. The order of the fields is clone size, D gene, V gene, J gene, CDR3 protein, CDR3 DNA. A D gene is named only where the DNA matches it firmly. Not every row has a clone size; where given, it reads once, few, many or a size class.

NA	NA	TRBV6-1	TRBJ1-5	CASLWTIGNQPQHF	TGTGCCAGCTTATGGACAATCGGGAATCAGCCCCAGCATTTT
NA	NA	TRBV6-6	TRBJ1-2	CASRIRGGMGYGYTF	TGTGCCAGCAGAATACGAGGGGGGATGGGCTATGGCTACACCTTC
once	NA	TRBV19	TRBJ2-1	CASMGDPTRSSYNEQFF	TGTGCCAGTATGGGGGACCCTACGAGGAGCTCCTACAATGAGCAGTTCTTC
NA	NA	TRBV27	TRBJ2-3	CASSYSSLAGSTDTQYF	TGTGCCAGCAGTTACTCATCCCTGGCGGGAAGCACAGATACGCAGTATTTT
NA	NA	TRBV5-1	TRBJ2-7	CASSYPGQQSYEQYF	TGCGCCAGCAGTTATCCGGGACAACAGTCCTACGAGCAGTACTTC
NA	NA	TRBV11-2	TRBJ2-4	CASSLGRRGPKNIQYF	TGTGCCAGCAGCTTAGGTCGGAGGGGACCCAAAAACATTCAGTACTTC
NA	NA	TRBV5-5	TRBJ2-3	CASSFSAPETDTQYF	TGTGCCAGCAGCTTCAGCGCCCCCGAAACAGATACGCAGTATTTT
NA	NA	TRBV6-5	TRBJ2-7	CASSYLPGLSYEQYF	TGTGCCAGCAGTTACTTACCGGGACTTTCATACGAGCAGTACTTC
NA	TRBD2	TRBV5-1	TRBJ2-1	CASSLAWGGRFLNEQFF	TGCGCCAGCAGCTTGGCCTGGGGCGGGAGGTTTTTGAATGAGCAGTTCTTC
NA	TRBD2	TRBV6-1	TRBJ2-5	CASREPPGLAGPPKETQYF	TGTGCCAGCAGGGAACCGCCGGGACTAGCGGGGCCCCCAAAAGAGACCCAGTACTTC
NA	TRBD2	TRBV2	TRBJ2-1	CASSSLTSGTYNEQFF	TGTGCCAGCAGTTCCCTGACTAGCGGGACGTACAATGAGCAGTTCTTC
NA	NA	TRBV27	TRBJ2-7	CASSARRDTEQYF	TGTGCCAGCAGTGCCCGGCGGGACACCGAGCAGTACTTC
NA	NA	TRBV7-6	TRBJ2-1	CASSLLSSYNEQFF	TGTGCCAGCAGCCTACTTTCGAGCTACAATGAGCAGTTCTTC
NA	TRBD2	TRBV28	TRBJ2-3	CASSGGFFPGGPGLYGTDTQYF	TGTGCCAGCAGTGGCGGGTTCTTTCCGGGAGGGCCGGGGTTGTACGGGACAGATACGCAGTATTTT
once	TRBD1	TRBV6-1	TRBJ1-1	CASTTPDRGIGEAFF	TGTGCCAGCACCACCCCAGACAGGGGAATAGGTGAAGCTTTCTTT
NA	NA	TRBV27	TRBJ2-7	CASSLFQPITYEQYF	TGTGCCAGCAGTCTTTTTCAGCCCATTACCTACGAGCAGTACTTC
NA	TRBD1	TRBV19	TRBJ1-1	CASSEGEQGIPSQAFF	TGTGCCAGTAGTGAGGGAGAACAGGGGATACCCTCGCAAGCTTTCTTT
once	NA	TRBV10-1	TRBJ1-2	CASRAGNYGYTF	TGCGCCAGCAGGGCGGGTAACTATGGCTACACCTTC
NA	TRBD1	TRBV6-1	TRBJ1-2	CASSEVRDRGPLLYGYTF	TGTGCCAGCAGTGAAGTCCGGGACAGGGGCCCCTTACTCTATGGCTACACCTTC
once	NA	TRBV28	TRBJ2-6	CASSLCVRPSGANVLTF	TGTGCCAGCAGTTTATGCGTCCGGCCCTCTGGGGCCAACGTCCTGACTTTC
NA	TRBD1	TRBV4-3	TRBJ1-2	CASSRDRAPYGYTF	TGCGCCAGCAGCCGCGACAGGGCTCCCTATGGCTACACCTTC
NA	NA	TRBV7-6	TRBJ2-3	CASSPGTDTQYF	TGTGCCAGCAGCCCTGGCACAGATACGCAGTATTTT
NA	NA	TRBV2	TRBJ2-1	CASSVRGYYNEQFF	TGTGCCAGCAGTGTTAGGGGTTATTACAATGAGCAGTTCTTC
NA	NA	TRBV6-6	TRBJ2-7	CASSYYVTYEQYF	TGTGCCAGCAGTTATTATGTTACCTACGAGCAGTACTTC
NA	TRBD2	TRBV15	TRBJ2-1	CATSGSGRAYEQFF	TGTGCCACCAGTGGAAGCGGGAGGGCCTATGAGCAGTTCTTC
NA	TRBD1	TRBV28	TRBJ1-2	CASRDREDGYTF	TGTGCCAGCCGGGACAGGGAAGATGGCTACACCTTC
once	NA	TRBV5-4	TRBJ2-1	CASSLVQSNEQFF	TGTGCCAGCAGCTTGGTTCAGAGTAATGAGCAGTTCTTC
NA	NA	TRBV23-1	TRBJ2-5	CATLGGARFGETQYF	TGCGCCACCTTAGGAGGGGCGAGGTTCGGAGAGACCCAGTACTTC
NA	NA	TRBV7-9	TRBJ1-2	CASSHSGTFLSYGYTF	TGTGCCAGCAGCCATTCCGGGACCTTTCTCAGCTATGGCTACACCTTC